These 15 T cell receptor beta chains came from one sample sequenced in a study of blood T cell repertoires in COVID-19. The assay was immunoSEQ multiplex PCR, and TCRdb's table has in-frame clones only and misses some. The sample holds 50,000 to 60,000 clones, approximately 78% seen once. What was sequenced was peripheral blood. Receptor source: a human donor in a cohort sampled during active or convalescent COVID-19.

This clone is a singleton in its sample. The chain employs TRBV29-1 and TRBJ2-1; 11 bases match TRBD2. This CDR3 has 13 amino acids. Trimming cost V 6 bases and J 7 bases; bases outside gene matches: 5. Germline CDR1 and CDR2: SQVTM and ANQGSEA. The CDR3 DNA follows: TGCAGCGTAGGGACTAGCGGAAGTAATGAGCAGTTCTTC. This translates into CSVGTSGSNEQFF.

The V and J genes are TRBV4-3 and TRBJ2-6; D remains unclear. This CDR3 has 18 amino acids. V lost 1 base to trimming and J lost 0 bases, with 13 bases between them. Germline-derived CDR1 and CDR2 are LGHNA and YSLEER. The CDR3 DNA reads as TGCGCCAGCAGCCAAGCTGCAGGTTCATTCTCTGGGGCCAACGTCCTGACTTTC. Amino acid sequence: CASSQAAGSFSGANVLTF.

The chain couples TRBV5-6 to TRBJ2-7; TRBD1 agrees at 9 bases. The junction had 9 bases not matched to a gene; V was cut back by 3 bases and J by 5 bases. CDR3 length: 15 residues. The germline gives CDR1 SGHDT, CDR2 YYEEEE. The chain's CDR3 is CASSYTGGAGDEQYF. CDR3 sequence (DNA): TGTGCCAGCAGCTATACAGGGGGCGCGGGTGACGAGCAGTACTTC.

The chain combines TRBV5-5 with TRBJ2-5; no reliable D call. From germline, CDR1 is SGHKS and CDR2 YYEKEE (reference sequence). Trimming stripped 4 bases from V and 4 bases from J, with 5 bases between. The CDR3 has 11 amino acids. CDR3 DNA sequence: TGTGCCAGCAGCGCCAGAGAGACCCAGTACTTC. Its protein product is CASSARETQYF.

The CDR3 is CASSQVSQGIGYGYTF. CDR3 nucleotide sequence: TGCGCCAGCAGCCAAGTCTCGCAGGGAATTGGCTATGGCTACACCTTC. This rearrangement joins TRBV4-1 to TRBJ1-2, with D tentatively TRBD1 (5 bases). Germline lookup yields CDR1 MGHRA and CDR2 YSYEKL. The CDR3 length is 16 residues. V was cut by 1 base and J by 4 bases, with 16 bases left in between.

This clone turned up a few times. The chain uses TRBV20-1 and TRBJ2-1; 9 bases align to TRBD1. The junction had 6 bases not matched to a gene; V was cut back by 6 bases and J by 0 bases. Germline V CDR1 and CDR2: DFQATT, SNEGSKA (reference sequence). This CDR3 has 15 residues. CDR3: CSASGQGSSYNEQFF. The CDR3 DNA sequence: TGCAGTGCCAGTGGACAGGGGAGCTCCTACAATGAGCAGTTCTTC.

The V and J genes are TRBV19 and TRBJ1-5; 9 bases match TRBD1. Germline V gene sequence: CDR1 LNHDA, CDR2 SQIVND (reference sequence). J gave up 5 bases and V 4 bases, and 6 bases lay outside the gene matches. This CDR3 has 15 residues. The CDR3 is CASSTTGGIDQPQHF. The CDR3 bases are TGTGCCAGTAGTACGACAGGGGGGATCGATCAGCCCCAGCATTTT.

The chain recombines TRBV7-2 with TRBJ2-3; 11 nucleotides match TRBD2. Germline values: CDR1 SGHTA, CDR2 FQGNSA. This CDR3 is built from 19 residues. V was clipped by 6 bases and J by 1 base; unmatched bases: 15. The CDR3 coding sequence is TGTGCCAGCAGGAGGGCTAGCGGGGGGACCACAACGGGCACAGATACGCAGTATTTT. Protein sequence: CASRRASGGTTTGTDTQYF.

This chain joins TRBV25-1 and TRBJ1-1; 8 positions match TRBD1. Germline V lookup: CDR1 MGHDK, CDR2 SYGVNS. The CDR3 covers 13 residues. The ends lost 8 bases at V and 4 bases at J; junction bases unmatched: 6. CDR3 sequence reads: CASGQGGSTEAFF. The CDR3 coding sequence is TGTGCCAGCGGACAGGGCGGGAGCACTGAAGCTTTCTTT.

The chain has TRBV18 and TRBJ1-1; D gene ambiguous. In germline, CDR1 is KGHSH, CDR2 LQKENI. There are 13 residues in the CDR3. V was cut by 3 bases and J by 0 bases, with 5 bases left in between. The CDR3 region has the DNA TGTGCCAGCTCACCCCTTATGAACACTGAAGCTTTCTTT. The encoded protein is CASSPLMNTEAFF.

The chain recombines TRBV2 with TRBJ1-5; TRBD1 might be the D (6 bases). V was cut by 8 bases and J by 7 bases, with 18 bases left in between. CDR3 length equals 14 residues. Looked up from germline, CDR1 is SNHLY and CDR2 is FYNNEI. CDR3 DNA sequence: TGTGCCAGCGAGTCACAGGGAGTAGGGCAGCCCCAGCATTTT. Translation gives CASESQGVGQPQHF.

The V and J genes are TRBV2 and TRBJ2-3; 7 bases match TRBD1. Germline loops: CDR1 SNHLY, CDR2 FYNNEI. The V segment lost 8 bases and the J segment 1 base; nucleotides outside the gene matches: 3. This CDR3 is built from 13 residues. DNA for the CDR3: TGTGCCAGCGGGGGACAGCGCACAGATACGCAGTATTTT. This codes for CASGGQRTDTQYF.

The V and J genes are TRBV7-2 and TRBJ2-7; possible D gene TRBD1, 5 bases. This CDR3 is built from 14 residues. Germline CDR1 reads SGHTA; CDR2 reads FQGNSA. Trimming took off 1 base at V and 2 bases at J, with 9 bases between the two ends. The CDR3 sequence: CASSLVSGTYEQYF. In DNA, the CDR3 is TGTGCCAGCAGCTTAGTATCAGGGACCTACGAGCAGTACTTC.

The CDR3 coding sequence is TGTGCCACCAGCAGAGGGGCAGCAACTAATGAAAAACTGTTTTTT. Its protein product is CATSRGAATNEKLFF. V is TRBV15 and J is TRBJ1-4; D uncertain. V lost 1 base and J 0 bases, leaving 6 bases between the germline ends. Germline V gene data show CDR1 as LNHNV and CDR2 as YYDKDF (reference sequence). The CDR3 is 15 residues long.

This clone appeared a single time. The V gene is TRBV11-3, the J gene TRBJ2-1; D unclear. From germline, CDR1 is SGHNT and CDR2 YENEEA. V gave up 2 bases and J gave up 0 bases, with 11 bases separating them. The CDR3 is made up of 16 amino acids. The CDR3 nucleotides are TGTGCCAGCAGCTTAAACCTCATCAGCTCCTACAATGAGCAGTTCTTC. It is translated as CASSLNLISSYNEQFF.